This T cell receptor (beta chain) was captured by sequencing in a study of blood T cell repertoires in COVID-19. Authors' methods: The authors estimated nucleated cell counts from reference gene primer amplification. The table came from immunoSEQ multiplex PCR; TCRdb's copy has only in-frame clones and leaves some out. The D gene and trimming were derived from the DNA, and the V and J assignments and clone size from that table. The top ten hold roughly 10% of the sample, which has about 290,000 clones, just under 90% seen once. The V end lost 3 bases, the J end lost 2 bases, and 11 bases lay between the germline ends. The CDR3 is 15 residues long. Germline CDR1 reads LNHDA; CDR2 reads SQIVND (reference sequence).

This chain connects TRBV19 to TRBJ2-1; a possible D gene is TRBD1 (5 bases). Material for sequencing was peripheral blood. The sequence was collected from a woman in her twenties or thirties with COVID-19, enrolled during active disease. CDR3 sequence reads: CASSISGATYNEQFF. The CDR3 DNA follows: TGTGCCAGTAGTATCAGTGGGGCGACCTACAATGAGCAGTTCTTC.